This T cell receptor (beta chain) was captured by sequencing in a study of blood T cell repertoires in COVID-19. Study background: The study drew acute and convalescent COVID-19 samples from the United States, Italy and Spain. T cells, B-cell-depleted T cells, or PBMCs supplied cDNA or gDNA.

Authors' methods: For nucleated cells, counts were estimated from reference gene primer amplification. The repertoire was sequenced with immunoSEQ multiplex PCR; TCRdb's copy has only in-frame clones and lacks some. The D gene and trimming were derived from the DNA, and the V and J assignments and clone size from that table. The sample lists under 250,000 clones, just under 85% occurring once. CDR1 and CDR2 from the germline V gene are MNHEY and SVGAGI. V shed 8 bases and J shed 4 bases, with 19 bases lying between them. The CDR3 has 15 residues. Sequenced sample: peripheral blood. V usage is TRBV6-5 and J usage is TRBJ2-3; the D gene is possibly TRBD1 (7 bases). The TCR originated in a woman aged 45-60 years with active or convalescent COVID-19. CDR3 protein: CASGNQGGGADTQYF. The CDR3 bases are TGTGCCAGCGGGAACCAGGGGGGTGGGGCAGATACGCAGTATTTT.